The 4 T cell receptor beta chains below all came from one sample that was sequenced in a study of beta chain features in type 1 diabetes (dated by TCRdb to between 2018 and 2020). Library preparation used the immunoSEQ multiplex PCR assay. All of the isolated RNA was reverse transcribed with the High Capacity cDNA Reverse Transcription Kit, so expressed TCRB transcripts were sequenced. Sourced from immuneACCESS, this table was stored by TCRdb with only in-frame sequences that have V and J called. A share of the clones is absent; for the studies checked, an unresolved V gene accounts for under half, and the remainder has no known explanation. For this sample the table gives about half a million clones, of which roughly 31% were detected only once. Almost 0.065% of the sample comes from the top ten. The sample consisted of naive CD4+ T cells from blood. Interpreted using the paper, the cell subset or site label stands for: true naive CD4+ T cells. The receptor set was obtained from a man younger than 30 in good health.

V and J are TRBV28 and TRBJ1-2; no firm D call. CDR3 length: 14 residues. V was trimmed by 6 bases and J by 0 bases, leaving 11 bases between them. Germline V gene lookup returns CDR1 MDHEN and CDR2 SYDVKM. In nucleotides, the CDR3 is TGTGCCAGCAGCTTGGATCGAACTAACTATGGCTACACCTTC. Encoded protein: CASSLDRTNYGYTF.

The chain employs TRBV5-1 and TRBJ2-5; D is undetermined. V lost 7 bases to trimming and J lost 4 bases, with 17 bases between them. The CDR3 sequence is 14 residues long. Germline loops: CDR1 SGHRS, CDR2 YFSETQ. The CDR3: CASSQQANSETQYF. CDR3 DNA sequence: TGCGCCAGCTCCCAGCAGGCGAATTCAGAGACCCAGTACTTC.

The CDR3, as DNA: TGTGCCAGCAGCTTACAGTTAGCGGTCCCAGATACGCAGTATTTT. Translated, it gives CASSLQLAVPDTQYF. This chain joins TRBV7-6 and TRBJ2-3, with D tentatively TRBD2 (6 bases). V lost 2 bases and J 4 bases, leaving 13 bases between the germline ends. From germline, CDR1 is SGHVS and CDR2 FNYEAQ. The CDR3 contains 15 residues.

This clone was counted a few times. The J gene is TRBJ2-1, the V gene TRBV13; unclear D gene. This CDR3 spans 17 amino acids. CDR1 and CDR2 (germline): PRHDT, FYEKMQ (reference sequence). The germline V and J ends were trimmed by 5 bases and 5 bases, with 22 bases remaining between them. The CDR3 loop is CASSISLGLATHNEQFF. The CDR3 nucleotides are TGTGCCAGCAGCATTAGCCTTGGGTTAGCAACCCACAATGAGCAGTTCTTC.